Presented here are 21 T cell receptor beta chains from one specimen sequenced in a study of T-cell memory formation after mild COVID-19. A single record per CDR3 protein comes from TCRdb applying MiXCR to the 5' RACE reads. The sample has 200,000 to 300,000 distinct CDR3 sequences, roughly 9.4% seen once. Material for sequencing was PBMCs or a T cell subset sorted from them (not recorded which). These receptors all stem from a man between 18 and 35 years old who had mild COVID-19 (a few samples of this study predate the infection). Cell type and time point are not known.

This clonotype was detected many times. The V and J genes are TRBV18 and TRBJ1-1, with D unclear. The CDR3 is 13 residues long. Germline V gives CDR1 KGHSH, CDR2 LQKENI. The ends were cut back, 3 bases at V and 6 bases at J, with 11 bases in the middle. The chain's CDR3 is CASSPLPQAEAFF. In DNA form, the CDR3 reads TGTGCCAGCTCACCTCTTCCTCAGGCTGAAGCTTTCTTT.

This clonotype has just a few counts. The rearrangement joins TRBV6-2 or TRBV6-3 to TRBJ1-5; perhaps TRBD1 as D (5 bases). V dropped 5 bases and J dropped 6 bases, with 17 bases sitting between them. This CDR3 is 15 amino acids long. Germline values: CDR1 MNHEY, CDR2 SVGEGT. CDR3 DNA sequence: TGTGCCAGCAGTCACCTGGGGGGTATGGGTCAGCCCCAGCATTTT. Translating it yields CASSHLGGMGQPQHF.

This clonotype has only a few counts. This rearrangement joins TRBV7-2 to TRBJ2-3, with TRBD1 identical over 7 bases. This CDR3 is built from 14 residues. The germline V gene has CDR1 SGHTA and CDR2 FQGNSA. V shed 3 bases, J shed 2 bases, and the junction held 2 bases outside the gene matches. The CDR3 sequence: CASSFTGVTDTQYF. Written as DNA, the CDR3 is TGTGCCAGCAGCTTCACAGGGGTCACAGATACGCAGTATTTT.

The table lists this clonotype with a few counts. V is TRBV7-2 and J is TRBJ1-2; TRBD1 is a possible D gene (6 bases). CDR1 SGHTA and CDR2 FQGNSA come from the germline V gene. V lost 5 bases to trimming and J lost 1 base, with 17 bases between them. This CDR3 is 16 amino acids long. In DNA form, the CDR3 reads TGTGCCAGCAGCCCACAGGGCACCCCGGATAACTATGGCTACACCTTC. As protein: CASSPQGTPDNYGYTF.

This clonotype was seen more than once but under ten times. This chain connects TRBV6-5 to TRBJ2-1; D remains unclear. The V gene's germline CDR1 is MNHEY and CDR2 SVGAGI. The CDR3 sequence is 13 residues long. V was pared by 8 bases and J by 8 bases, with 16 bases between. CDR3 sequence (DNA): TGTGCCAGCCGGCGGCAGTCGACGGATGAGCAGTTCTTC. Translated: CASRRQSTDEQFF.

The V gene is TRBV5-1, the J gene TRBJ2-2; no firm D call. Trimming shortened V by 4 bases and J by 4 bases, and 23 bases separated the two germline ends. This CDR3 is 18 amino acids long. In germline, CDR1 is SGHRS, CDR2 YFSETQ. The DNA for the CDR3 is TGCGCCAGCAGCACAATACTTCACAGCCGTCTCGGCACCGGGGAGCTGTTTTTT. The encoded protein is CASSTILHSRLGTGELFF.

This clonotype has ten or more counts. For the CDR3, the DNA is TGCGCCGTCGAAGTCGGGACAGGGGACACCGGGGAGCTGTTTTTT. Protein product: CAVEVGTGDTGELFF. This sequence joins TRBV23-1 and TRBJ2-2, with TRBD1 matching 10 bases. TRBV23-1 is treated as an ORF (open reading frame) with a function not yet certain. This CDR3 has 15 amino acids. V lost 11 bases and J lost 3; bases outside the gene matches: 9.

This clonotype was seen many times. The chain is built from TRBV4-3 and TRBJ2-3; 7 nucleotides agree with TRBD2. Germline CDR1 LGHNA, CDR2 YSLEER. The CDR3 is 15 amino acids. V trimming: 0 bases; J trimming: 4 bases; junction bases outside the gene matches: 4. CDR3 bases: TGCGCCAGCAGCCAAGAGGGGACTAACGCAGATACGCAGTATTTT. This codes for CASSQEGTNADTQYF.

This clonotype has just a few counts. This chain joins TRBV12-3 or TRBV12-4 and TRBJ1-5, with TRBD1 matching 7 bases. The length of the CDR3 is 15 residues. Trimming removed 5 bases from V and 1 base from J; junction bases left unmatched: 5. The chain's CDR3 is CASSPDRPSNQPQHF. DNA for the CDR3: TGTGCCAGCAGTCCGGACAGGCCGAGCAATCAGCCCCAGCATTTT.

This clonotype was observed a few times. This chain links TRBV27 with TRBJ2-2; 7 bases map to TRBD1. The germline V gene has CDR1 MNHEY and CDR2 SMNVEV (reference sequence). The CDR3 length is 16 residues. V was pared by 1 base and J by 3 bases, with 5 bases of the junction left unmatched. DNA for the CDR3: TGTGCCAGCAGTTTATATCCGACAGGGCACACCGGGGAGCTGTTTTTT. Translation: CASSLYPTGHTGELFF.

This chain links TRBV6-1 with TRBJ2-7; D is unclear. Germline V gene lookup returns CDR1 MNHNS and CDR2 SASEGT. The CDR3 spans 15 residues. The ends were cut back, 6 bases at V and 0 bases at J, with 15 bases in the middle. The CDR3 nucleotides read TGTGCCAGCAGACCTGGACGGTCCAACTCCTACGAGCAGTACTTC. Translated, it gives CASRPGRSNSYEQYF.

This clonotype was found many times. CDR3 DNA sequence: TGCGCCAGCAGGGATGACAGGGACTATGGCTACACCTTC. Protein: CASRDDRDYGYTF. The rearrangement uses TRBV5-1 and TRBJ1-2; the match to TRBD1 covers 7 bases. The germline gives CDR1 SGHRS, CDR2 YFSETQ. Unmatched junction bases numbered 4, after V lost 5 bases and J lost 3 bases. The CDR3 spans 13 residues.

The rearrangement joins TRBV5-1 to TRBJ1-2; D ambiguous. The CDR3 is 11 amino acids. Deletions cut 4 bases from V and 4 bases from J, with 5 bases between. Germline loops: CDR1 SGHRS, CDR2 YFSETQ. CDR3 in amino acids: CASSLFYGYTF. In nucleotides, the CDR3 is TGCGCCAGCAGCCTATTCTATGGCTACACCTTC.

This clonotype was detected ten times or more. The chain has TRBV5-1 and TRBJ2-3, with D maybe TRBD1 (5 bases). CDR3 length: 16 amino acids. Germline CDR1 and CDR2: SGHRS and YFSETQ. Trimming removed 3 bases from V and 0 bases from J, with 14 bases in between. CDR3 nucleotide sequence: TGCGCCAGCAGCTCCCTCGTGGGGCAAAGCACAGATACGCAGTATTTT. Translation gives CASSSLVGQSTDTQYF.

V is TRBV6-4 and J is TRBJ1-6; D might be TRBD1 (5 bases). CDR1 is MRHNA and CDR2 is SNTAGT in the germline V gene. The germline V and J ends were trimmed by 9 bases and 7 bases, with 16 bases remaining between them. The CDR3 covers 14 residues. CDR3 loop: CASTSGGENSPLHF. For the CDR3, the DNA is TGTGCCAGTACTTCCGGGGGAGAAAATTCACCCCTCCACTTT.

There are a few counts of this clonotype. V is TRBV7-2 and J is TRBJ1-1; D remains unclear. The ends were cut back, 3 bases at V and 10 bases at J, with 9 bases in the middle. The CDR3 totals 11 residues. Germline assignment: CDR1 SGHTA and CDR2 FQGNSA. CDR3 sequence: CASSFITLAFF. The DNA of the CDR3 is TGTGCCAGCAGCTTTATTACTTTAGCTTTCTTT.

The V and J genes are TRBV7-2 and TRBJ1-2; 7 nucleotides match TRBD1. V lost 5 bases to trimming and J lost 7 bases; unmatched junction nucleotides: 13. CDR3 size: 15 residues. Germline CDR1 is SGHTA and CDR2 is FQGNSA. The CDR3, as DNA: TGTGCCAGCAGCCCCGGCCCACAGGGGCTCGGTGGCTACACCTTC. Protein: CASSPGPQGLGGYTF.

This clonotype was counted only a few times. The gene calls are TRBV19 and TRBJ2-3; 12 positions match TRBD1. J was trimmed by 7 bases and V by 4 bases; bases with no gene match: 3. Germline values: CDR1 LNHDA, CDR2 SQIVND (reference sequence). This CDR3 comprises 14 residues. CDR3 region: CASSRGQGANTQYF. The CDR3 nucleotides read TGTGCCAGTAGTAGGGGACAGGGGGCGAATACGCAGTATTTT.

This clonotype appeared a few times. This chain links TRBV20-1 with TRBJ2-7; D remains unclear. CDR3 length equals 14 residues. V lost 1 base and J lost 1, with 11 bases in between. CDR1 and CDR2 (germline): DFQATT, SNEGSKA (reference sequence). DNA of the CDR3: TGCAGTGCTAGAGGTCAGTCGACTTCCTACGAGCAGTACTTC. Its protein is CSARGQSTSYEQYF.

This clonotype has only a few counts. V gene TRBV10-3 combines with J gene TRBJ1-4; a weak D match, TRBD1 (6 bases). Between the trimmed V and J ends, which lost 10 bases and 4 bases, there was a span of 13 bases. CDR1 and CDR2 from the germline V gene are ENHRY and SYGVKD. CDR3 length equals 13 residues. The CDR3 loop is CASGGGINEKLFF. CDR3 bases: TGTGCCAGTGGAGGGGGGATTAATGAAAAACTGTTTTTT.

This clonotype was counted only a few times. The chain uses TRBV4-2 and TRBJ2-5; 7 positions match TRBD2. This CDR3 comprises 16 residues. V lost 2 bases, J lost 5 bases, and 11 bases stayed unmatched. Per germline, CDR1 LGHNA and CDR2 YNFKEQ. In DNA form, the CDR3 reads TGTGCCAGCAGCCAAAACCCCAGCGGGAACAGGGAGACCCAGTACTTC. Protein: CASSQNPSGNRETQYF.